Listed below are T cell receptor beta chains from one sample, sequenced in a study of shared T cell receptors in the human thymus. Using immunoSEQ multiplex PCR, the repertoire was profiled, and TCRdb retains in-frame clones only, with some absent. The sample has 550,000 to 800,000 clones, around 85% seen once. This sample was also put to use in a study of human thymus T cells.

The specimen sequenced was thymocytes. The receptor source for this set is a girl in the first two years of life with a congenital heart defect. The CDR3 runs from the conserved cysteine through the conserved F or W. D genes are given only for firm matches. The listing skips clone size in some rows; elsewhere it reads once, few, many or a size class.

D gene	V gene	clone size	J gene	CDR3 DNA	CDR3 protein
NA	TRBV2	NA	TRBJ2-3	TGTGCCAGCGGTAGAGATACGCAGTATTTT	CASGRDTQYF
NA	TRBV29-1	NA	TRBJ2-7	TGCAGCGTTCTTCTCCAGGGCTGGCAGTACTTC	CSVLLQGWQYF
NA	TRBV28	NA	TRBJ2-7	TGTGCCAGCAGTTTGCTAGGACAAACTCTTGACGAGCAGTACTTC	CASSLLGQTLDEQYF
NA	TRBV5-1	NA	TRBJ2-1	TGCGCCAGCAGCTCCTTCTCGGCGGGAACTGACAATGGGCAGTTCTTC	CASSSFSAGTDNGQFF
TRBD2	TRBV5-6	NA	TRBJ2-1	TGTGCCAGCACCAAAGCGGGGCACAATGAGCAGTTCTTC	CASTKAGHNEQFF
NA	TRBV10-3	NA	TRBJ2-1	TGTGCCATCAGTGATGTTCGGGACACTTCCTACAATGAGCAGTTCTTC	CAISDVRDTSYNEQFF
NA	TRBV9	NA	TRBJ1-6	TGTGCCAGCAGTAAAACACAGGGAGGGTCGGGCTCCTATAATTCACCCCTCCACTTT	CASSKTQGGSGSYNSPLHF
NA	TRBV19	few	TRBJ1-5	TGTGCCAGTAGTCTCCCTAAGCTGGGGGCCCGAATTAATGCCCAGCATTTT	CASSLPKLGARINAQHF
NA	TRBV19	NA	TRBJ2-6	TGTGCCAGTAGGCTACAGGGAACCGGGGCCAACGTCCTGACTTTC	CASRLQGTGANVLTF
NA	TRBV4-1	NA	TRBJ2-1	TGCGCCAGCAGCCAAGGGAGGAATGAGCAGTTCTTC	CASSQGRNEQFF
NA	TRBV10-1	NA	TRBJ1-1	TGCGCCAGCACCCTACTCCCCTTCCGCCCCCCCCGTGCTTTCTTT	CASTLLPFRPPRAFF
NA	TRBV6-1	NA	TRBJ2-5	TGTGCCAGGAGGGGGGGGGAGACCCAGTACTTC	CARRGGETQYF
NA	TRBV10-3	NA	TRBJ2-5	TGTGCCATCAGTGGCGTCTATCCCCAAGAGACCCAGTACTTC	CAISGVYPQETQYF
TRBD1	TRBV15	NA	TRBJ2-2	TGTGCCACCAGCCTCGGACAGGGCGTGGAGGGGAACACCGGGGAGCTGTTTTTT	CATSLGQGVEGNTGELFF
NA	TRBV27	NA	TRBJ2-7	TGTGCCAGCTCTTCCAGTTCCTACGAGCAGTACTTC	CASSSSSYEQYF
NA	TRBV19	NA	TRBJ2-3	TGTGCCAGTAGTATAAGGCAGGGCATAGGGACAGATACGCAGTATTTT	CASSIRQGIGTDTQYF
NA	TRBV25-1	NA	TRBJ2-7	TGTGCCAGCAGTGAACTCTCCCCAAGACATTGGGGGCTCGGGGAGCAGTACTTC	CASSELSPRHWGLGEQYF
NA	TRBV27	NA	TRBJ2-2	TGTGCCAGCCGGAGGGTCGTGGTCTCCACCGGGGAGCTGTTTTTT	CASRRVVVSTGELFF
TRBD1	TRBV18	NA	TRBJ1-1	TGTGCCAGCTCACCAGGGACAGTGAACACTGAAGCTTTCTTT	CASSPGTVNTEAFF
NA	TRBV6-1	NA	TRBJ1-1	TGTGCCAGCAGTCCAATTGGCGGCCGTGACACTGAAGCTTTCTTT	CASSPIGGRDTEAFF
NA	TRBV4-1	NA	TRBJ2-7	TGCGCCAGCAGCGAAGCACCAAACATACATCCCTCCTACGAGCAGTACTTC	CASSEAPNIHPSYEQYF
TRBD1	TRBV27	NA	TRBJ2-7	TGTGCCAGCAAGGGACAGGGGGACCATCACTACGAGCAGTACTTC	CASKGQGDHHYEQYF
NA	TRBV19	NA	TRBJ1-1	TGTGCCAGTAGTATAGACAGGGAAGGGGTACGAATTGAAGCTTTCTTT	CASSIDREGVRIEAFF
TRBD1	TRBV19	few	TRBJ1-5	TGTGCCAGTAGTCCGGGGGACAGGGGTGGTCAGCCCCAGCATTTT	CASSPGDRGGQPQHF
TRBD2	TRBV5-1	NA	TRBJ2-1	TGCGCCAGCAGCTTGGTGGCGCTAGCGGGGGGGGGCTCCTACAATGAGCAGTTCTTC	CASSLVALAGGGSYNEQFF
TRBD1	TRBV27	NA	TRBJ1-2	TGTGCCAGCAGTTCATTAGTGGGACAGGATTTCGATGGCTACACCTTC	CASSSLVGQDFDGYTF
TRBD1	TRBV10-3	NA	TRBJ1-2	TGTGCCATCAGTGAGGGTGGACGAGACAGGGACTATGGCTACACCTTC	CAISEGGRDRDYGYTF
NA	TRBV5-1	NA	TRBJ2-1	TGCGCCAGCAGCTTGGAAGCGGTCACCTACTCCTACAATGAGCAGTTCTTC	CASSLEAVTYSYNEQFF
TRBD1	TRBV27	NA	TRBJ1-1	TGTGCCAGCAGTTCAGGACAGGGCGGGACTGAAGCTTTCTTT	CASSSGQGGTEAFF